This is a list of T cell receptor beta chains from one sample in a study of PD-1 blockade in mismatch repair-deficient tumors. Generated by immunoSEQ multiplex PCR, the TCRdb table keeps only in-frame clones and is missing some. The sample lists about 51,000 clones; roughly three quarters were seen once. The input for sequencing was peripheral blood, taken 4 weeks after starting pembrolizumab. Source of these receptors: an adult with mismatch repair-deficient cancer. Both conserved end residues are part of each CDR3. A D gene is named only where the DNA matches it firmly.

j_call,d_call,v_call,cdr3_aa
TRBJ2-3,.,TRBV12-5,CASGLVEGGDTQYF
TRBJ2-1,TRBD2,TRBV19,CASIRTSGYGEQFF
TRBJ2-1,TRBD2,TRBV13,CASSFPGLAPYNEQFF
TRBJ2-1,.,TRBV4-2,CASSLTVDPTPAREQFF
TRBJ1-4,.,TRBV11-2,CASSFYRENEKLFF
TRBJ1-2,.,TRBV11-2,CASSSSGTVYGYTF
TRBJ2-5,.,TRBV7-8,CASSLVGREETQYF
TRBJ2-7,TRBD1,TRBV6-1,CASRKTGQGYEQYF
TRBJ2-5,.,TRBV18,CASSPGGTVQETQYF
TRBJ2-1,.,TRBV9,CASSNRDRSYNEQFF
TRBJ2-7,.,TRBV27,CASSSSGKDYEQYF
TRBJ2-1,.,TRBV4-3,CASSWKVGNEQFF
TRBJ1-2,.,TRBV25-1,CASSEFGGSSGYTF
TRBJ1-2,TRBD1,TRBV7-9,CASSLGYWDRRENGYTF
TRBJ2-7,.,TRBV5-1,CASGAGTDQAHEQYF
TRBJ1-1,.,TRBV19,CASSIGGSLNTEAFF
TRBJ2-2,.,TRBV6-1,CASSEVPSPGELFF
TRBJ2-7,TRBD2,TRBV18,CASSPSLAGGYEQYF
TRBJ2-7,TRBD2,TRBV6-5,CASSPTSGRGNEQYF
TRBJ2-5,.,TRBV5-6,CASSLRVGVLETQYF
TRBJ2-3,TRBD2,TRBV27,CASHSQGGGGGDTQYF
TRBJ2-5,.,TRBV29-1,CSVFIGEETQYF
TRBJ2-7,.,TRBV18,CASSPQKGPSYEQYF
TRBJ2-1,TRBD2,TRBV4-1,CASSQVYLAGYNEQFF
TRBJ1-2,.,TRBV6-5,CASSWGGAGYGYTF
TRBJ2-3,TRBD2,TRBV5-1,CASGEREGPSAQYF
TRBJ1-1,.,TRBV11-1,CASSFGNTEAFF
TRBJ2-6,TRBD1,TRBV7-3,CASSQRGPNSGANVLTF
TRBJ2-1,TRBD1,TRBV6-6,CASSYGQGSNEQFF
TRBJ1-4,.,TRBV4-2,CASSQDWQATNEKLFF
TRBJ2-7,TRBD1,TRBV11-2,CASSPGTGALYEQYF
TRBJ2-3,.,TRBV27,CASSPYNAGPSTDTQYF
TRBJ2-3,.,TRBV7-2,CASSLTDTQYF
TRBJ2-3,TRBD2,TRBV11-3,CASSLVAGGRADTQYF
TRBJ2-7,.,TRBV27,CASSPMEGIESEQYF
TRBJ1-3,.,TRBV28,CASSRAGNTIYF
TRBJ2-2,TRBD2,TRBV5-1,CASSLVASGSSGELFF
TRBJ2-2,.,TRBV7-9,CASSRDLNTGELFF
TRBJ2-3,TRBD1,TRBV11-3,CASSPTGGDTQYF
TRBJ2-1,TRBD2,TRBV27,CASSLTSGRSNEQFF
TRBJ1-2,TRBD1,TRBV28,CASSARGAGYTF
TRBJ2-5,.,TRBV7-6,CASSLSQVVLYQETQYF
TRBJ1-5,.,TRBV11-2,CASSPGKGFYSNQPQHF
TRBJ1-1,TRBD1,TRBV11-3,CASSRPRQGGMNTEAFF
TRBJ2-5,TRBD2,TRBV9,CASSVALAGGSQETQYF
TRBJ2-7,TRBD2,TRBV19,CASSTAGDEQYF
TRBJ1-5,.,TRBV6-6,CASKAPGPRQPQHF
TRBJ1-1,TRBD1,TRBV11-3,CASSRQGMDTEAFF
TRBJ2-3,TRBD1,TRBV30,CAWRTGAYTQYF
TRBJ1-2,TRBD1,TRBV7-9,CATRGLDYGYTF
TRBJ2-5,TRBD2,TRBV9,CASSVVASGASQETQYF
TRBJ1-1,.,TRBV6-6,CASSQPGDRGKAFF
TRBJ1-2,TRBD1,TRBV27,CASSFGTGSGYTF
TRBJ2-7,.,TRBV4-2,CASSQDISGTVSYEQYF
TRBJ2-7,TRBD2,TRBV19,CASSIVAGRDEQYF
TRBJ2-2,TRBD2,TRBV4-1,CASSQPGLAGRSGELFF
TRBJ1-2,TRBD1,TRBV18,CASSPLPLAGVGQGYGYTF
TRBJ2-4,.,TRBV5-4,CASSSDRLGAKNIQYF